The following is a TCR beta chain sequence with its context. This record belongs to a study of metastatic and nonmetastatic thyroid tumors. No treatment of any kind had been given to any patient before thyroid surgery. TCRdb re-called the PCR reads through MiXCR. The data contain about 4,300 clones, around 36% of them seen just once; the ten biggest clones take up 19%. With 6 bases removed from V and 0 bases from J, the gap between germline ends came to 22 bases. This CDR3 is 19 amino acids long. The germline CDR1 and CDR2 sequences are SGHRS and YFSETQ. The clonotype originates from a female donor with papillary thyroid cancer or a benign thyroid nodule (not recorded which). Some clones in this sample may be carry-over from other donors' samples. This sequence joins TRBV5-1 and TRBJ2-6; D unresolved. Material: adjacent normal tissue. This CDR3 is CASTPMGVQPSSGANVLTF. CDR3 DNA sequence: TGCGCCAGCACCCCCATGGGTGTGCAACCTTCCTCTGGGGCCAACGTCCTGACTTTC.